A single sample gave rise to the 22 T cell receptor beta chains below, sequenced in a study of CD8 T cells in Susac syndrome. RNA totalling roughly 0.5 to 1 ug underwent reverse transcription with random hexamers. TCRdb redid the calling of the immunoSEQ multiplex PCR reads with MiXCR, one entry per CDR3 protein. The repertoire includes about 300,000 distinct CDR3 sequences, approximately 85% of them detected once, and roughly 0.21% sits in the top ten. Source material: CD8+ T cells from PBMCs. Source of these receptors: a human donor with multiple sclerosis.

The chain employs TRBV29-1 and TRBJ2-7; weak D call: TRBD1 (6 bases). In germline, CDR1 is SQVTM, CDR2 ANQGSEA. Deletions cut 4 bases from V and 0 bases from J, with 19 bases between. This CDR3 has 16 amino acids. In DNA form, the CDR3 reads TGCAGCGTTGGGGGGTCAGGGGAGCCCGACTCCTACGAGCAGTACTTC. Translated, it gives CSVGGSGEPDSYEQYF.

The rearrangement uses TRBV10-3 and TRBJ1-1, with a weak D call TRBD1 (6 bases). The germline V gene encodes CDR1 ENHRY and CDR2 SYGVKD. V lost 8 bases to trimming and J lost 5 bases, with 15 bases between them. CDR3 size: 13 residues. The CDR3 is CAIRDTGGTEAFF. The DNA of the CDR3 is TGTGCCATCCGGGACACCGGGGGGACTGAAGCTTTCTTT.

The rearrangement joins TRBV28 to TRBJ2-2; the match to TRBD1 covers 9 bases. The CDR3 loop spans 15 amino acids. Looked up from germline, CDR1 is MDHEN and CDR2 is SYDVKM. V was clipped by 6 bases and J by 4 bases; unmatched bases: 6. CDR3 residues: CASSVQGAGTGELFF. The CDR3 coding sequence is TGTGCCAGCAGCGTACAGGGGGCGGGCACCGGGGAGCTGTTTTTT.

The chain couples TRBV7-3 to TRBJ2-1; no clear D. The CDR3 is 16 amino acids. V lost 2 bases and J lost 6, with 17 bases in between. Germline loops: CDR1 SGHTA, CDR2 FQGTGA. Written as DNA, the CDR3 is TGTGCCAGCAGCTTATTGGGCCCTGCGGCGCCCAATGAGCAGTTCTTC. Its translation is CASSLLGPAAPNEQFF.

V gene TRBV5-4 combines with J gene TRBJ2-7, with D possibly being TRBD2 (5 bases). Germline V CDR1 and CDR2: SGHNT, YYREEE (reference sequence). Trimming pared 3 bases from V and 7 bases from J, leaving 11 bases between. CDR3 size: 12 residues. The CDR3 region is CASSSTKREQYF. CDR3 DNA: TGTGCCAGCAGCTCGACAAAGCGGGAGCAGTACTTC.

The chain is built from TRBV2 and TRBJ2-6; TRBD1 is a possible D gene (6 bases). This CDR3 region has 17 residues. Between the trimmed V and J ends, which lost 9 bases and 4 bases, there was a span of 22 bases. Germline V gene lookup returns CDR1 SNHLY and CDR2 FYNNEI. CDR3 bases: TGTGCCAGTCCTATCATTCCCGCCGGGACAGGGGCCAACGTCCTGACTTTC. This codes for CASPIIPAGTGANVLTF.

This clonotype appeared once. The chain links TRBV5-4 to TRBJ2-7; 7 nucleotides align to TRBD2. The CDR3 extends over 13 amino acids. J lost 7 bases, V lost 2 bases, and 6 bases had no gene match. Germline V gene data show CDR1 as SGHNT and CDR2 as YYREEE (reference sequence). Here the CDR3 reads CASSFESGKEQYF. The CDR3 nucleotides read TGTGCCAGCAGCTTTGAGAGCGGGAAAGAGCAGTACTTC.

The CDR3 bases are TGTGCCACCGACCGAGGTGGTGGCTACGAGCAGTACTTC. Translation gives CATDRGGGYEQYF. V and J are TRBV28 and TRBJ2-7; no clear D. V was cut by 10 bases and J by 3 bases, with 16 bases left in between. CDR1 is MDHEN, CDR2 SYDVKM, per germline. The CDR3 loop spans 13 amino acids.

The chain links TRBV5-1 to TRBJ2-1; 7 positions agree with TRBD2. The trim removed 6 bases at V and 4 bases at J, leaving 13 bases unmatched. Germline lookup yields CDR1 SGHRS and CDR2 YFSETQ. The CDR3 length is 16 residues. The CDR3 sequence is CASTDFGPSGYNEQFF. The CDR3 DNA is TGCGCCAGCACGGACTTTGGACCTAGCGGATACAATGAGCAGTTCTTC. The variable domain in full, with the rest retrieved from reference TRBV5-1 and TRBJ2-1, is KAGVTQTPRYLIKTRGQQVTLSCSPISGHRSVSWYQQTPGQGLQFLFEYFSETQRNKGNFPGRFSGRQFSNSRSEMNVSTLELGDSALYLCASTDFGPSGYNEQFFGPGTRLTVL.

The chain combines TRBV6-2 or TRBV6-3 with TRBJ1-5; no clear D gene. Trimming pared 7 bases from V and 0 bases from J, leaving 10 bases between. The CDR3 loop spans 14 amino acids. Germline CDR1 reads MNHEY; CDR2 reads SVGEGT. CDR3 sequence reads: CASTNGSSNQPQHF. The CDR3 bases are TGTGCCAGCACCAACGGAAGTAGCAATCAGCCCCAGCATTTT.

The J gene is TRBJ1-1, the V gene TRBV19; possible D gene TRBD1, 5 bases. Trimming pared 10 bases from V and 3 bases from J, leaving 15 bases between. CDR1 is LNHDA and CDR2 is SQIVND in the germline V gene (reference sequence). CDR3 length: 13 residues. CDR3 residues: CATGDSLYTEAFF. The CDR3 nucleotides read TGTGCCACCGGGGACTCACTTTACACTGAAGCTTTCTTT.

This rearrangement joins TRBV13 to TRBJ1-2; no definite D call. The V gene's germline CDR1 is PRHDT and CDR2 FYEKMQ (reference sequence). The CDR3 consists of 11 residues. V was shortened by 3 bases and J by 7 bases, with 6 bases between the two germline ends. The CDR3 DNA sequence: TGTGCCAGCAGCTTGATCGGTGGCTACACCTTC. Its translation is CASSLIGGYTF.

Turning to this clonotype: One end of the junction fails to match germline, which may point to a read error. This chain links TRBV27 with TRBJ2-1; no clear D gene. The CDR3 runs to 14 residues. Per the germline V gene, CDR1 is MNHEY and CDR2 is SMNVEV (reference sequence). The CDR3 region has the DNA TGTGCCGGCAGTCCCGTGGAGAACGATAATGAGCAGTTCTTC. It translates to CAGSPVENDNEQFF.

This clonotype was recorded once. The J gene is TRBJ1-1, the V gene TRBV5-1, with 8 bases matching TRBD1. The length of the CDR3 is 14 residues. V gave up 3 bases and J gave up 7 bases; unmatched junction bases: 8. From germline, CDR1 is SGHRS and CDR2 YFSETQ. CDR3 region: CASSYAGGRSEAFF. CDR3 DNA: TGCGCCAGCAGCTATGCAGGGGGCCGGAGTGAAGCTTTCTTT.

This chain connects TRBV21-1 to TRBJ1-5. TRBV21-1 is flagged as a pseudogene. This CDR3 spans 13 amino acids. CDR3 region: CASSLTVDQPQHF. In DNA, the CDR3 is TGTGCCAGCAGCCTAACCGTTGATCAGCCCCAGCATTTT.

CDR3 nucleotide sequence: TGTGCCAGCAGTCCCCGGACAGGGGAGGGCTACAATGAGCAGTTCTTC. This codes for CASSPRTGEGYNEQFF. This rearrangement joins TRBV27 to TRBJ2-1; 9 nucleotides match TRBD1. J was trimmed by 3 bases and V by 5 bases; bases with no gene match: 8. The CDR3 has 16 residues. Germline V gene lookup returns CDR1 MNHEY and CDR2 SMNVEV (reference sequence).

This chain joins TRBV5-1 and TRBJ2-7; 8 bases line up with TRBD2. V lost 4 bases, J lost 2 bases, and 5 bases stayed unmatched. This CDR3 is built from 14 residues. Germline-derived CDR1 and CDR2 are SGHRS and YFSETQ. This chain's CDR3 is CASSPGLGPYEQYF. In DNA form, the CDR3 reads TGCGCCAGCAGCCCGGGACTAGGCCCCTACGAGCAGTACTTC.

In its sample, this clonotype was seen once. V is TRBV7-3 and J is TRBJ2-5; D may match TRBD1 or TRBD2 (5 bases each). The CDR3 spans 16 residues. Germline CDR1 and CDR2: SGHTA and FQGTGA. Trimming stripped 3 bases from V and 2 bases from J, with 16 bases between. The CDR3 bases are TGTGCCAGCAGCTTGAGACCCCCGGGGCCTCAAGAGACCCAGTACTTC. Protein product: CASSLRPPGPQETQYF.

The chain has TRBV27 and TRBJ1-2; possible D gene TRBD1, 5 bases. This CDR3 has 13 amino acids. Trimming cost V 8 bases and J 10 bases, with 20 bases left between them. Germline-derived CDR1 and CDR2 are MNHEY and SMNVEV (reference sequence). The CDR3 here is CASHPGRGRAYTF. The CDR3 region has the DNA TGTGCCAGCCACCCTGGAAGGGGAAGAGCCTACACCTTC.

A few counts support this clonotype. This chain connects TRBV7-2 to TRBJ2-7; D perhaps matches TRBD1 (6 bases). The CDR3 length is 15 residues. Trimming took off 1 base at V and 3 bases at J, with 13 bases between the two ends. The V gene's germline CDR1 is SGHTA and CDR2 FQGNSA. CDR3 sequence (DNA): TGTGCCAGCAGCTTAGTTGCAGGGGACCACTACGAGCAGTACTTC. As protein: CASSLVAGDHYEQYF.

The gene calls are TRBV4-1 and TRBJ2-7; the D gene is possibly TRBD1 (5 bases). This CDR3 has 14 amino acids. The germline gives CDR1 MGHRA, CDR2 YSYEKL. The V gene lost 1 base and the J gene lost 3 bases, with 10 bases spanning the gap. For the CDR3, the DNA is TGCGCCAGCAGCCAAGCAGAAGGGGACTACGAGCAGTACTTC. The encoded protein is CASSQAEGDYEQYF.

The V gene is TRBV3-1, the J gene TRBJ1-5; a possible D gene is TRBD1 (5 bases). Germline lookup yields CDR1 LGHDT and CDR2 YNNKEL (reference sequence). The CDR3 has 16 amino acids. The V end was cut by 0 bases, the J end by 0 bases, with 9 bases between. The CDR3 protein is CASSQDKGDSNQPQHF. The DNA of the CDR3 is TGTGCCAGCAGCCAAGATAAAGGGGATAGCAATCAGCCCCAGCATTTT.